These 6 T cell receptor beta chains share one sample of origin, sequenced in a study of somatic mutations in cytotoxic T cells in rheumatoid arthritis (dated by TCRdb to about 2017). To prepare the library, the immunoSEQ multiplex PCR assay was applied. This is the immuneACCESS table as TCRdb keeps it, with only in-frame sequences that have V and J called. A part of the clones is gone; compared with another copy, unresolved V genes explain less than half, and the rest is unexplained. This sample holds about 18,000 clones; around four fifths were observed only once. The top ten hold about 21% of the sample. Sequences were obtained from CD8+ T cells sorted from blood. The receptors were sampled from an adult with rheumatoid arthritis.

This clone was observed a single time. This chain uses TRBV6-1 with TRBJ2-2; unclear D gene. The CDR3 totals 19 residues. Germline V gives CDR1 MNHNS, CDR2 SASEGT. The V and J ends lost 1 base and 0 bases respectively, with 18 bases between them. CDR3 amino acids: CASSEDPIRHQTNTGELFF. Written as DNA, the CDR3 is TGTGCCAGCAGTGAAGACCCTATACGACACCAGACGAACACCGGGGAGCTGTTTTTT.

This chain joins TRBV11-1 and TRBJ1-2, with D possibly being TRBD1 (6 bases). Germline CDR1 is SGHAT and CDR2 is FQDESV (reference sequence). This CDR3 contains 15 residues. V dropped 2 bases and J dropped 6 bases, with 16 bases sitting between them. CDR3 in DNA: TGTGCCAGCAGCTTAAGTATGACAGGCCCTGATGGCTACACCTTC. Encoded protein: CASSLSMTGPDGYTF.

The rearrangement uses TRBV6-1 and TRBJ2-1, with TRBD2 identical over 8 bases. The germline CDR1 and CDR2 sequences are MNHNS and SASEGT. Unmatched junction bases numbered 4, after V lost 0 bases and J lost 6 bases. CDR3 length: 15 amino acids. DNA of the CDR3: TGTGCCAGCAGTGAAGCACCAGGGACTAGCAATGAGCAGTTCTTC. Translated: CASSEAPGTSNEQFF.

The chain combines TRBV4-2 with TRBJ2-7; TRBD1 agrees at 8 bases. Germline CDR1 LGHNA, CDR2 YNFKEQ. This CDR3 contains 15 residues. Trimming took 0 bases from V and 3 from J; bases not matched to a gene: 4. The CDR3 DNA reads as TGTGCCAGCAGCCAAGATCTCGACAGGGGCTACGAGCAGTACTTC. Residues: CASSQDLDRGYEQYF.

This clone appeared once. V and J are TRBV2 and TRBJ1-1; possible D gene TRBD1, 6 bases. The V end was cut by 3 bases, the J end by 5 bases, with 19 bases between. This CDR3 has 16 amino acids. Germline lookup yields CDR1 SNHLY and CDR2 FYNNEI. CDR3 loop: CASSDDLEKGGTEAFF. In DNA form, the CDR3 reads TGTGCCAGCAGTGATGACCTGGAAAAGGGGGGGACTGAAGCTTTCTTT. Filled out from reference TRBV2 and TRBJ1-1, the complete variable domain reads EPEVTQTPSHQVTQMGQEVILRCVPISNHLYFYWYRQILGQKVEFLVSFYNNEISEKSEIFDDQFSVERPDGSNFTLKIRSTKLEDSAMYFCASSDDLEKGGTEAFFGQGTRLTVV.

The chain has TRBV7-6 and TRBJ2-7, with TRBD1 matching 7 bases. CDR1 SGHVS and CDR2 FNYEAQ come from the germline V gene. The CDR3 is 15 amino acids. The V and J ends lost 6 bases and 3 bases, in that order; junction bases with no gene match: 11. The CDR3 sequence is CASSPGTELFYEQYF. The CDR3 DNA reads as TGTGCCAGCAGTCCTGGGACAGAGCTCTTCTACGAGCAGTACTTC.